These T cell receptor beta chains were read from a single sample in a study of blood T cell repertoires in COVID-19. Measured with immunoSEQ multiplex PCR; TCRdb has only the in-frame clones, and not every one. The data hold just over 650,000 clones, with over 80% observed a single time. The sample consisted of peripheral blood. These receptors all come from a young woman with acute or convalescent COVID-19. The CDR3 runs from the conserved cysteine through the conserved F or W. The D gene is left open where the match is weak. For some rows the clone size is stated as once, few or many, or as a class when expanded; others skip it.

v_call	clone_size	j_call	d_call	cdr3_nt	cdr3_aa
TRBV2	NA	TRBJ1-1	NA	TGTGCCAGAGAATCTTCGCGGCAGAAGAACACTGAAGCTTTCTTT	CARESSRQKNTEAFF
TRBV20-1	many	TRBJ1-1	NA	TGCAGTGCTAGTAGTAGGTGGGCAGGCACTGAAGCTTTCTTT	CSASSRWAGTEAFF
TRBV5-1	few	TRBJ2-7	TRBD1	TGCGCCAGCAGCTTACAGGGGAGAGACTACGAGCAGTACTTC	CASSLQGRDYEQYF
TRBV27	NA	TRBJ1-2	NA	TGTGCCAGCAGTTTCCGGGGGGAGTACTATGGCTACACCTTC	CASSFRGEYYGYTF
TRBV9	NA	TRBJ1-2	NA	TGTGCCAGCAGCACCGGGACACAGGAGGGCTACACCTTC	CASSTGTQEGYTF
TRBV18	NA	TRBJ2-5	NA	TGTGCCAGCTCACCACCGGGAGTCCCGGAGACCCAGTACTTC	CASSPPGVPETQYF
TRBV4-1	few	TRBJ1-1	NA	TGCGCCAGCAGCCACCTTGGGGCAGGCCTGCGAGCTTTCTTT	CASSHLGAGLRAFF
TRBV12-5	once	TRBJ1-2	NA	TGTGCTAGTTTGGAGGGCAGCGAAATTAACTATGGCTACACCTTC	CASLEGSEINYGYTF
TRBV2	NA	TRBJ2-5	TRBD2	TGTGCCAGCAGAGTTAGCGGGGTCGGCCGAGAGACCCAGTACTTC	CASRVSGVGRETQYF
TRBV7-9	NA	TRBJ2-1	NA	TGTGCCAGCAGCTTACGGACGAGCGACCTTACAGCGGGTGAGCAGTTCTTC	CASSLRTSDLTAGEQFF
TRBV7-2	NA	TRBJ2-3	NA	TGTGCCAGCAGCTTGGCTGACCGGAGGGCAGATACGCAGTATTTT	CASSLADRRADTQYF
TRBV12-5	NA	TRBJ2-2	NA	TGTGCTAGTGCCCCAGAGGGGGGGGCCGCCGGGGAGCTGTTTTTT	CASAPEGGAAGELFF
TRBV11-3	NA	TRBJ1-1	NA	TGTGCCAGCAGCTTATTTTTAAACACTGAAGCTTTCTTT	CASSLFLNTEAFF
TRBV5-4	NA	TRBJ2-5	TRBD1	TGTGCCAGCAGCTCGACTACAGGGGGATGGACCCAGTACTTC	CASSSTTGGWTQYF
TRBV6-5	NA	TRBJ1-2	NA	TGTGCCAGCAGTAGGTCGACAGCTAACTATGGCTACACCTTC	CASSRSTANYGYTF
TRBV12-3/TRBV12-4	once	TRBJ1-2	TRBD1	TGTGCCAGCAGTTTATTAGGGACAGGGAGCTACACCTTC	CASSLLGTGSYTF
TRBV19	NA	TRBJ1-1	TRBD1	TGTGCCACCGAAACAGGGGGCACTGAAGCTTTCTTT	CATETGGTEAFF
TRBV11-1	once	TRBJ2-1	NA	TGTGCCAGCAGCCGCGGCTATGAGCAGTTCTTC	CASSRGYEQFF
TRBV24-1	NA	TRBJ2-7	NA	TGTGCCACCAGTGAATCAGGTACCTACGAGCAGTACTTC	CATSESGTYEQYF
TRBV6-4	NA	TRBJ1-1	NA	TGTGCCAGCAGTGAAGAGCCTCTGAACACTGAAGCTTTCTTT	CASSEEPLNTEAFF
TRBV19	NA	TRBJ1-1	NA	TGTGCCAGTAGTATAGTAGCCTCAGGGTTGCGATCTGTGCCCACTGAAGCTTTCTTT	CASSIVASGLRSVPTEAFF
TRBV19	NA	TRBJ2-7	NA	TGTGCCAGTATAAAGGACAAGGTCTACGAGCAGTACTTC	CASIKDKVYEQYF
TRBV13	NA	TRBJ1-1	NA	TGTGCCAGCAGCTTACGAGGGTTCATCACAACGAACACTGAAGCTTTCTTT	CASSLRGFITTNTEAFF
TRBV5-5	NA	TRBJ2-7	NA	TGTGCCAGCAGCTTGCCAGGGGCATACGAGCAGTACTTC	CASSLPGAYEQYF
TRBV7-3	once	TRBJ1-3	NA	TGTGCCAGCAGCTTAAGGTCTGGGAGTGCGAACACCATATATTTT	CASSLRSGSANTIYF
TRBV6-6	NA	TRBJ1-3	TRBD1	TGTGCCAGCAGTTACTCGACAGGGCGTGGAAACACCATATATTTT	CASSYSTGRGNTIYF
TRBV24-1	NA	TRBJ1-2	TRBD1	TGTGCCACCAGTGATTCGGACAGGGTGTTTGGCTACACCTTC	CATSDSDRVFGYTF
TRBV18	NA	TRBJ2-2	TRBD1	TGTGCCAGCTCACCCCTACTGACAGGGGCGAGCACCGGGGAGCTGTTTTTT	CASSPLLTGASTGELFF
TRBV7-8	NA	TRBJ1-2	NA	TGTGCCAGCACCAACAGGGTCGAGGGCTACACCTTC	CASTNRVEGYTF
TRBV30	NA	TRBJ1-2	NA	TGTGCCTGGAGTTTTAGGGGCCCCTATGGCTACACCTTC	CAWSFRGPYGYTF
TRBV30	NA	TRBJ2-1	NA	TGTGCCTGGAGTATTCTTTCCGTGGGCGCCTCCTACAATGAGCAGTTCTTC	CAWSILSVGASYNEQFF
TRBV11-2	NA	TRBJ1-4	NA	TGTGCCAGCAGCGTCCGGGGACTTAATGAAAAACTGTTTTTT	CASSVRGLNEKLFF